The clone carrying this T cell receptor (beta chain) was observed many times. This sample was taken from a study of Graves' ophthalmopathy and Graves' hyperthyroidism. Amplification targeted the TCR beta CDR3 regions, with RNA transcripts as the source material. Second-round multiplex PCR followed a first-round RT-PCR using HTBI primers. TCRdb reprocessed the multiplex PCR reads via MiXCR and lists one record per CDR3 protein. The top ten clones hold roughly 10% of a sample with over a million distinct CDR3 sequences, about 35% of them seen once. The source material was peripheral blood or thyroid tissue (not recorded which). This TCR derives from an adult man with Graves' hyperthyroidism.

CDR3 loop: CSVEVAGLTNTEAFF. Written as DNA, the CDR3 is TGCAGCGTTGAGGTCGCAGGGCTGACGAACACTGAAGCTTTCTTT. The chain combines TRBV29-1 with TRBJ1-1; a weak D match, TRBD1 (5 bases). With 3 bases removed from V and 1 base from J, the gap between germline ends came to 15 bases. Germline CDR1 is SQVTM and CDR2 is ANQGSEA. The CDR3 totals 15 residues.